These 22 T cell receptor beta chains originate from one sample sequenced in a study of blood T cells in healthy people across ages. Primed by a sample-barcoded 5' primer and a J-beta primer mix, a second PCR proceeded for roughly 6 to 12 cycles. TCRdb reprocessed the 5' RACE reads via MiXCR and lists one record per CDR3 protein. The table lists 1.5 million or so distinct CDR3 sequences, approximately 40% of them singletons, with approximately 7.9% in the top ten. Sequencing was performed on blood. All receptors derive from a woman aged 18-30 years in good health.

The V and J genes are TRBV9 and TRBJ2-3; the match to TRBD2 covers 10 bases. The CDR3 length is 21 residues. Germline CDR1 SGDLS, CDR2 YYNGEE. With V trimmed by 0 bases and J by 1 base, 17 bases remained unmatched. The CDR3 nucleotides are TGTGCCAGCAGCGTAGGAGGTAGCGGGGGGCCAACGTTCGTGGGCACAGATACGCAGTATTTT. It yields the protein CASSVGGSGGPTFVGTDTQYF.

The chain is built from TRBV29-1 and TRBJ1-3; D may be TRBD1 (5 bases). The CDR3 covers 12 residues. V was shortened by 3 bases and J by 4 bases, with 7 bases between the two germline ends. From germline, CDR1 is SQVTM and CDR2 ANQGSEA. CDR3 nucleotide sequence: TGCAGCGTTGACGGGGCAGGAAACACCATATATTTT. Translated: CSVDGAGNTIYF.

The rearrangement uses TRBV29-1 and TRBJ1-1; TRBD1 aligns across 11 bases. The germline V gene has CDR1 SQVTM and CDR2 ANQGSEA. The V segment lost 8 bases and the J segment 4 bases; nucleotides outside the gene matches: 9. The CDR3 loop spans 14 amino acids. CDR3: CSSSRTGGFTEAFF. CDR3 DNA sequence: TGCAGCTCCAGCCGGACAGGGGGCTTCACTGAAGCTTTCTTT.

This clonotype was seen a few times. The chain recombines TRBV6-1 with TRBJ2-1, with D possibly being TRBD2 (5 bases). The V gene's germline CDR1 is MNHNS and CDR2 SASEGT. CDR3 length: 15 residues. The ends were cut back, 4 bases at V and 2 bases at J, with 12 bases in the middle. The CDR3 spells CASSGLTGTYNEQFF. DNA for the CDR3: TGTGCCAGCAGTGGACTGACGGGGACCTACAATGAGCAGTTCTTC.

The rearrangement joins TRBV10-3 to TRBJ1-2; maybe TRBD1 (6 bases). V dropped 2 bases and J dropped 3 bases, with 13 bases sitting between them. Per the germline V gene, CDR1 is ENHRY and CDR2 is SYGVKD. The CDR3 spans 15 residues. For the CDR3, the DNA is TGTGCCATCAGTGAGAGCGGGGGCGCTTACTATGGCTACACCTTC. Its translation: CAISESGGAYYGYTF.

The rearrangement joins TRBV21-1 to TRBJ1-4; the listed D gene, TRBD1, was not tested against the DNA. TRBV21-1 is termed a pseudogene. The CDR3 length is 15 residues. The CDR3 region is CASSIREGAYEKLFF. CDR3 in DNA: TGTGCCAGCAGCATCCGGGAAGGGGCCTATGAAAAACTGTTTTTT.

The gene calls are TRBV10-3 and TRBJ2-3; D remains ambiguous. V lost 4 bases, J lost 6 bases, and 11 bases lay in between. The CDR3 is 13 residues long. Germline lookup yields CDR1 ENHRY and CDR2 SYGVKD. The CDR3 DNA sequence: TGTGCCATCAGTGGAGACCCGGCGGATACGCAGTATTTT. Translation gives CAISGDPADTQYF.

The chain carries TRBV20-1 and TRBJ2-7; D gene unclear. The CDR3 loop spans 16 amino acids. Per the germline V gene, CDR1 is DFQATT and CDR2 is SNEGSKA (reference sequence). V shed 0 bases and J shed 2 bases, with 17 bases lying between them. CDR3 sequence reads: CSARENSMLVAYEQYF. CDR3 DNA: TGCAGTGCTAGAGAAAACTCAATGTTAGTAGCCTACGAGCAGTACTTC.

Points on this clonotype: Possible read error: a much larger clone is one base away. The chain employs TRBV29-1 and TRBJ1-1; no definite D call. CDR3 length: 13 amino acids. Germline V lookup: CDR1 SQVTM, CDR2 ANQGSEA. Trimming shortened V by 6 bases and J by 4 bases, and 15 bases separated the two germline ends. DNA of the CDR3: TGCAGCGTGTCCGGACGGTTGAGCACTGAAGCTTTCTTT. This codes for CSVSGRLSTEAFF.

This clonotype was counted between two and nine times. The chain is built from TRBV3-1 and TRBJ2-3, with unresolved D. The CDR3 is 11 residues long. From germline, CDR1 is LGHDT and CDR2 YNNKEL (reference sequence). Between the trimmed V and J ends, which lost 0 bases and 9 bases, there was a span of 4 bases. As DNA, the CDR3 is TGTGCCAGCAGCCAAGATAACACGCAGTATTTT. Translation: CASSQDNTQYF.

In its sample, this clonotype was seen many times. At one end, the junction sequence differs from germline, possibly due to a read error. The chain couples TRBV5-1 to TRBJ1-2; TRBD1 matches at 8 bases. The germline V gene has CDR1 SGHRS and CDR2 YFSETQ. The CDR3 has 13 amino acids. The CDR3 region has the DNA TGTGCCAGCAGTCCTGGACAGGGTGGTGGCTACACCTTC. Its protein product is CASSPGQGGGYTF.

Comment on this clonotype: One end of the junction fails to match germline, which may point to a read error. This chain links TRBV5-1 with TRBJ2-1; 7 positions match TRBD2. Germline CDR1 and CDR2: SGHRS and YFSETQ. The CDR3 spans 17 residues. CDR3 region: CVSSRGEGAGPYNEQFF. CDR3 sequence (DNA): TGCGTCAGCAGCCGCGGGGAAGGAGCGGGGCCATACAATGAGCAGTTCTTC.

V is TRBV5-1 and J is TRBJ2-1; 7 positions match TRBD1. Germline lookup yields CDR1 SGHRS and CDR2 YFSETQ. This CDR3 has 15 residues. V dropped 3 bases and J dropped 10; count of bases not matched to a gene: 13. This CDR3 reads CASSSDRVSLTEQFF. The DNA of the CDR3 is TGCGCCAGCAGCTCCGACAGGGTGTCTCTTACGGAGCAGTTCTTC.

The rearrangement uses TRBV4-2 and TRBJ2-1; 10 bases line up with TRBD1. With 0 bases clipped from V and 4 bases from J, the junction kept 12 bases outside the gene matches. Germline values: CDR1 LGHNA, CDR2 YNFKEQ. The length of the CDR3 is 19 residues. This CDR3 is CASSQDRDRGMGEYNEQFF. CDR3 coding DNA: TGTGCCAGCAGCCAAGATCGGGACAGGGGTATGGGTGAATACAATGAGCAGTTCTTC.

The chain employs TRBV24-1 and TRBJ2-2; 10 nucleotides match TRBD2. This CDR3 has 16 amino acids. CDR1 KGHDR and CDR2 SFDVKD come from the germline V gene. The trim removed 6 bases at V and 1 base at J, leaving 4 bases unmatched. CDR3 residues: CATSTSSGGNTGELFF. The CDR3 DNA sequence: TGTGCCACCAGTACCTCTAGCGGGGGGAACACCGGGGAGCTGTTTTTT.

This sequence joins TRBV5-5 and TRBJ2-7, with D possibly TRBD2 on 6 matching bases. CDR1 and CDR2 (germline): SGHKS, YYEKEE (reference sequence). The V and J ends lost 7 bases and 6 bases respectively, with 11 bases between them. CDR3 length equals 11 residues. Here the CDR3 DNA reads TGTGCCAGCCTAGACGGGAGCGAGCAGTACTTC. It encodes CASLDGSEQYF.

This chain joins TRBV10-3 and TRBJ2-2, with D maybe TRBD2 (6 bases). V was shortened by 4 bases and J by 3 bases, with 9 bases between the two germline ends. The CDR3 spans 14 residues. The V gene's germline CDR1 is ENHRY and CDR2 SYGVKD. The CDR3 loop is CAISAASDTGELFF. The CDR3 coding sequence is TGTGCCATCAGTGCTGCTAGCGACACCGGGGAGCTGTTTTTT.

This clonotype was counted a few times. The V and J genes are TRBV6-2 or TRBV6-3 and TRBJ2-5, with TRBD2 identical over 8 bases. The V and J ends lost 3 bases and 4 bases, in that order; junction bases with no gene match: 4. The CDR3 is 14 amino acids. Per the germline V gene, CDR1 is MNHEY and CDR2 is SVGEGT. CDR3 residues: CASSYFREGETQYF. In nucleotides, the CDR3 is TGTGCCAGCAGTTATTTTCGGGAGGGAGAGACCCAGTACTTC.

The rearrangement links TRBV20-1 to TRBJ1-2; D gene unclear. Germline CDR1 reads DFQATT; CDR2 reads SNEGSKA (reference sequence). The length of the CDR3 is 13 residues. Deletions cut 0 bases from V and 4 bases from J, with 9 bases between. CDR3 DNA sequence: TGCAGTGCTAGAGATTCGAAGGGCTATGGCTACACCTTC. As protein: CSARDSKGYGYTF.

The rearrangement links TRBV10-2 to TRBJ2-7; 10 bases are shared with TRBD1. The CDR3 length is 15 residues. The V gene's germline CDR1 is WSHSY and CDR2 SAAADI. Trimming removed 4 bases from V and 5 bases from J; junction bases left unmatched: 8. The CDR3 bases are TGCGCCAGCAGTGTCTCCGGGACAGGGGAAAACGAGCAGTACTTC. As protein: CASSVSGTGENEQYF.

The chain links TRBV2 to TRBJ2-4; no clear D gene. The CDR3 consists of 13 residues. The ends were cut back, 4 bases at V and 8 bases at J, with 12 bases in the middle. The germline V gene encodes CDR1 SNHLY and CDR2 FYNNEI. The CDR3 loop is CASSASLIHIQYF. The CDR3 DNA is TGTGCCAGCAGTGCCAGCTTGATCCACATTCAGTACTTC. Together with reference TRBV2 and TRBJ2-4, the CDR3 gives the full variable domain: EPEVTQTPSHQVTQMGQEVILRCVPISNHLYFYWYRQILGQKVEFLVSFYNNEISEKSEIFDDQFSVERPDGSNFTLKIRSTKLEDSAMYFCASSASLIHIQYFGAGTRLSVL.

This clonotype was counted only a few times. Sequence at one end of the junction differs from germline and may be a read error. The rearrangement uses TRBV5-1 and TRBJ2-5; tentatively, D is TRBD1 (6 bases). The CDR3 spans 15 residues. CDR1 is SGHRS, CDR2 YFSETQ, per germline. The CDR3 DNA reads TGCGCCAGCGGCTTACAGGGATGGATCCAAGAGACCCAGTACTTC. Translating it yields CASGLQGWIQETQYF.